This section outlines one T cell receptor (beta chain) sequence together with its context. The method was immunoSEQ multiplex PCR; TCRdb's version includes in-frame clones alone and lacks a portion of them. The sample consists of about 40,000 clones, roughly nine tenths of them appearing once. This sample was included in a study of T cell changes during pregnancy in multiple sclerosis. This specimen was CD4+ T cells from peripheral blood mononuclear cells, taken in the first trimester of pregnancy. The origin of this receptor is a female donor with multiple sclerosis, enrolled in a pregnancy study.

The CDR3 sequence: CASSSGTGPKTEAFF. The CDR3 DNA is TGTGCCAGCTCATCAGGGACAGGGCCGAAGACTGAAGCTTTCTTT. The chain recombines TRBV18 with TRBJ1-1; TRBD1 aligns across 9 bases. The germline CDR1 and CDR2 sequences are KGHSH and LQKENI. V shed 5 bases, J shed 5 bases, and the junction held 9 bases outside the gene matches. The CDR3 spans 15 residues.